This is a list of T cell receptor beta chains from one sample in a study of shared clonotypes between healthy human individuals. TCRdb keeps only in-frame clones here, not all; method: immunoSEQ multiplex PCR. The sample has roughly 1,800,000 clones, approximately 94% seen once. Source material: naive CD8+ T cells sorted from blood. Receptor source: a man aged 18 to 30 in good health. The CDR3 runs from the conserved cysteine through the conserved F or W. The order of the fields is V gene, J gene, D gene, clone size, CDR3 DNA, CDR3 protein. D genes are given only for firm matches. The size of a clone is reported for some rows only, either as once, few or many, or as a class for expanded clones.

>TRBV6-6|TRBJ1-6|TRBD1|.
TGTGCCAGCAGGGTGACAGGGGCTGGTAATTCACCCCTCCACTTT
CASRVTGAGNSPLHF
>TRBV9|TRBJ2-1|.|.
TGTGCCAGCAGCGTAGAGGACATCCAAATCTCCTACAATGAGCAGTTCTTC
CASSVEDIQISYNEQFF
>TRBV28|TRBJ1-5|.|.
TGTGCCAGCAGTCCCGGGAGTGGAGGTCAGCCCCAGCATTTT
CASSPGSGGQPQHF
>TRBV9|TRBJ2-3|TRBD2|once
TGTGCCAGCAGCGTCCGACTAGCGGGGGGGCCAGATACGCAGTATTTT
CASSVRLAGGPDTQYF
>TRBV5-1|TRBJ1-1|.|.
TGCGCCAGCAGCCTGGGGACGTTGGGAGGGACTGAAGCTTTCTTT
CASSLGTLGGTEAFF
>TRBV5-6|TRBJ1-1|TRBD1|once
TGTGCCAGCAGCTTGGACAGGGGGACGGAAGCTTTCTTT
CASSLDRGTEAFF
>TRBV19|TRBJ1-5|.|.
TGTGCCAGTAGTACGACCTCCCGGGAACAGCCCCAGCATTTT
CASSTTSREQPQHF
>TRBV9|TRBJ1-2|.|.
TGTGCCAGCAGCGTAGCTACTGGGGGCAGCTATGGCTACACCTTC
CASSVATGGSYGYTF
>TRBV21-1|TRBJ2-7|.|.
TGTGCCAGCAGCCAGAGCGAGACGGGACAGCACATCAAGAACTACGAGCAGTACTTC
CASSQSETGQHIKNYEQYF
>TRBV19|TRBJ1-4|.|.
TGTGCCAGTAGTATCCCGGGACTCCTGGCGGGTGAAAAACTGTTTTTT
CASSIPGLLAGEKLFF
>TRBV7-9|TRBJ2-3|.|.
TGTGCCAGCAGCAAAGGTCAGAGCAGCACAGATACGCAGTATTTT
CASSKGQSSTDTQYF
>TRBV7-9|TRBJ1-1|.|.
TGTGCCAGCAGTTCGGGGGCGGCTATGAACACTGAAGCTTTCTTT
CASSSGAAMNTEAFF
>TRBV5-8|TRBJ1-6|.|.
TGTGCCAGCAGCTTTCTGGGTTTGGGTTATAATTCACCCCTCCACTTT
CASSFLGLGYNSPLHF
>TRBV29-1|TRBJ2-3|TRBD2|.
TGCAGCGGGGACTACACAGATACGCAGTATTTT
CSGDYTDTQYF
>TRBV5-6|TRBJ1-2|.|.
TGTGCCAGCAACTTTGGACCGGCTAACTATGGCTACACCTTC
CASNFGPANYGYTF
>TRBV30|TRBJ2-3|TRBD2|.
TGTGCCTGGAGTGTAACTTGGCTAGCGGGGGCCCATATGGATACGCAGTATTTT
CAWSVTWLAGAHMDTQYF
>TRBV11-2|TRBJ1-6|.|.
TGTGCCAGCAGCGGGGACATTAGAAGCTCCTATAATTCACCCCTCCACTTT
CASSGDIRSSYNSPLHF
>TRBV29-1|TRBJ2-7|TRBD2|.
TGCAGCGTTGTTCTACTAGCGGGAGCTCTCTCCTACGAGCAGTACTTC
CSVVLLAGALSYEQYF
>TRBV13|TRBJ2-7|.|.
TGTGCCAGCAGCTCCCGGGATTACGAGCAGTACTTC
CASSSRDYEQYF
>TRBV28|TRBJ2-7|.|.
TGTGCCAGCAGTTTAGATCCCGGCAGCTCCTACGAGCAGTACTTC
CASSLDPGSSYEQYF
>TRBV7-8|TRBJ2-2|TRBD1|.
TGTGCCAGCAGCTTAGGAACAGGGGGCGGCGGGGAGCTGTTTTTT
CASSLGTGGGGELFF
>TRBV18|TRBJ1-3|TRBD1|once
TGTGCCAGCTCACACTGGGACAGGGGGCGGGGAAACACCATATATTTT
CASSHWDRGRGNTIYF
>TRBV9|TRBJ2-5|.|.
TGTGCCAGCAGCGACGGCTACATTCAATACTTC
CASSDGYIQYF
>TRBV7-6|TRBJ2-7|.|.
TGTGCCAGCAGCTTCACCAGCCTCCGGGACGGCTCCTACGAGCAGTACTTC
CASSFTSLRDGSYEQYF
>TRBV6-5|TRBJ1-1|.|.
TGTGCCAGCAGCGCAACCATGGGCACTGAAGCTTTCTTT
CASSATMGTEAFF
>TRBV5-8|TRBJ2-1|TRBD2|.
TGTGCCAGCAGCCTGACTAGCGGGGGAAACAATGAGCAGTTCTTC
CASSLTSGGNNEQFF
>TRBV4-1|TRBJ2-7|.|.
TGCGCCAGCAGCCAACGAACAGGCAACTACGAGCAGTACTTC
CASSQRTGNYEQYF
>TRBV10-3|TRBJ2-6|.|once
TGTGCCATCAGCCTGGACACTCCTGGGGCCAACGTCCTGACTTTC
CAISLDTPGANVLTF
>TRBV9|TRBJ2-3|.|.
TGTGCCAGCAGCGTAGGGATTGGCACAGATACGCAGTATTTT
CASSVGIGTDTQYF